In this sample, the clone carrying this T cell receptor beta chain turned up many times. This specimen belongs to a study of early T cells in non-severe SARS-CoV-2 infection. Germline assignment: CDR1 SQVTM and CDR2 ANQGSEA. CDR3 length: 12 residues. The V end lost 7 bases, the J end lost 2 bases, and 10 bases lay between the germline ends. TCRdb analysed the 5' RACE reads with MiXCR anew, one entry per CDR3 protein. Among roughly 66,000 distinct CDR3 sequences listed, approximately 9% were seen once. This clonotype was sampled from an adult who was a healthcare worker with PCR-confirmed SARS-CoV-2 infection or an uninfected control (not recorded which). The chain employs TRBV29-1 and TRBJ2-3; unclear D gene. Specimen: whole blood. CDR3 DNA sequence: TGCAGCGCTGACCCTTCCACAGATACGCAGTATTTT. Amino acid sequence: CSADPSTDTQYF.